The clone carrying this T cell receptor beta chain occurred many times. Its antigen is undetermined. The read terminates 3 residues before the CDR3 end, so the remaining end is supplied by the germline J gene. This sample was included in a study of T cell clonality in common variable immunodeficiency. Notes on the study in general: Reportedly, TCR beta sequences from common variable immunodeficiency showed fewer deletions and N-nucleotide insertions. Fewer TCRbeta clones were shared among CVID subjects than controls. CVID subjects showed higher TCRbeta clonality than healthy controls.

Sequencing input was equivalent genomic DNA from CVID and controls. Sequencing used immunoSEQ multiplex PCR; TCRdb keeps in-frame clones, though not all of them. The sample includes approximately 37,000 clones, none of them occurring once. Germline values: CDR1 SGHDN, CDR2 FVKESK. Trimming left V 1 base short and J 4 bases short, with 7 bases between. The CDR3 has 13 residues. The genes are TRBV14 and TRBJ1-1; D unresolved. The clonotype comes from a person aged 18 to 75 in good health. Material: peripheral blood mononuclear cells. This chain's CDR3 is CASSQAGPTEAFF. CDR3 bases read: TGTGCCAGCAGCCAAGCAGGTCCCACTGAA.